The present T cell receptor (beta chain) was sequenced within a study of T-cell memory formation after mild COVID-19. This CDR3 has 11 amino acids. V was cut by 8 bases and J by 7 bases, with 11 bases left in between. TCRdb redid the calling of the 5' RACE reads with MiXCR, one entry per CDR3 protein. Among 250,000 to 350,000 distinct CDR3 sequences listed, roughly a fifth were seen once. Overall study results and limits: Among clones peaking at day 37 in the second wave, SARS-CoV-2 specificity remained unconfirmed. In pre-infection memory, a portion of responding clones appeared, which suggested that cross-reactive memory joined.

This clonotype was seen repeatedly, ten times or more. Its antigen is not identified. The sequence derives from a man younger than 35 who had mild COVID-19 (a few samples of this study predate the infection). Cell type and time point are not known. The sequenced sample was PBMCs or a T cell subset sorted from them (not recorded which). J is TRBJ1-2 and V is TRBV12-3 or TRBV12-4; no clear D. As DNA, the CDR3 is TGTGCCAGCGCCCGGGGATTTGGCTACACCTTC. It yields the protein CASARGFGYTF.